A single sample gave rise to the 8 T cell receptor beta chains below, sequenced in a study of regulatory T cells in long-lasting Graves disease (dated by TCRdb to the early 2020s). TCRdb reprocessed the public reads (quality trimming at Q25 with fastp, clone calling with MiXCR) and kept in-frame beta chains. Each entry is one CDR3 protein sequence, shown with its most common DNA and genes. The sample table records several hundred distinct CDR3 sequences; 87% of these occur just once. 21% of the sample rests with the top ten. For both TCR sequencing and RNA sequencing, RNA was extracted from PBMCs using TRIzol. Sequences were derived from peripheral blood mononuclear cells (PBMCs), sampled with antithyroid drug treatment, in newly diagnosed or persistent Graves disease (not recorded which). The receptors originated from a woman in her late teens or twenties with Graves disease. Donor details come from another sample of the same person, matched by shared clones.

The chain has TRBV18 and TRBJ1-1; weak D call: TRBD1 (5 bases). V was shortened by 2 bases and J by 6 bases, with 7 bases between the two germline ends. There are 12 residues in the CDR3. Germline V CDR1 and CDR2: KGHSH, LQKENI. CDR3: CASSPGGSEAFF. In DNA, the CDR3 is TGTGCCAGCTCACCAGGGGGATCTGAAGCTTTCTTT.

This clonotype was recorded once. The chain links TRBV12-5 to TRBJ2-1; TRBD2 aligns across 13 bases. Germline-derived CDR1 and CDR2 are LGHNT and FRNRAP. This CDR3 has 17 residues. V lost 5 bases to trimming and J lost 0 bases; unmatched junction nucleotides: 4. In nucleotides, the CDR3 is TGTGCTAGTGGTATAAGGACTAGCGGGAGCTCCTACAATGAGCAGTTCTTC. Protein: CASGIRTSGSSYNEQFF.

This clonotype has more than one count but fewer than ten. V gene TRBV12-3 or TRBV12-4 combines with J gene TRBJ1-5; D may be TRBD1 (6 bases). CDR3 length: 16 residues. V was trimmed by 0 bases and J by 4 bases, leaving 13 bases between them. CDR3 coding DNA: TGTGCCAGCAGTTTAGCCGGGGCAGGGGAAAATCAGCCCCAGCATTTT. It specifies CASSLAGAGENQPQHF.

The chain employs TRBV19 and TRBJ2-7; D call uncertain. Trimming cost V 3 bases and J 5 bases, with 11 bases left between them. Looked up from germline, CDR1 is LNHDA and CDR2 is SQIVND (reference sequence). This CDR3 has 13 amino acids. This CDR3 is CASSMASFNEQYF. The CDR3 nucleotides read TGTGCCAGTAGTATGGCCAGTTTCAACGAGCAGTACTTC.

The CDR3 bases are TGTGCCAGCGCATCAATTCTCCCCTACAATGAGCAGTTCTTC. As protein: CASASILPYNEQFF. The chain couples TRBV11-2 to TRBJ2-1; D unclear. The germline CDR1 and CDR2 sequences are SGHAT and FQNNGV. Trimming shortened V by 8 bases and J by 2 bases, and 13 bases separated the two germline ends. CDR3 length: 14 residues.

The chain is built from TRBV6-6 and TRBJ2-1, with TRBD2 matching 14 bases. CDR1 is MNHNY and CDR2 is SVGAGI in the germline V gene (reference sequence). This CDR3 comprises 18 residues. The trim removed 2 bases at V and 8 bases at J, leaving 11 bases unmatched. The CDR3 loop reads CASSYTTGTSGRRYEQFF. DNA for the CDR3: TGTGCCAGCAGTTACACTACCGGGACTAGCGGGAGAAGGTATGAGCAGTTCTTC.

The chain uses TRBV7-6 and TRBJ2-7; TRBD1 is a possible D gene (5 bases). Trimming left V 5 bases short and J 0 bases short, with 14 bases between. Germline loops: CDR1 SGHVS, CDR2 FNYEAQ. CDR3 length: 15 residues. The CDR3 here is CASSPDSTTSYEQYF. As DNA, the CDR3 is TGTGCCAGCAGCCCAGACAGTACAACCTCCTACGAGCAGTACTTC.

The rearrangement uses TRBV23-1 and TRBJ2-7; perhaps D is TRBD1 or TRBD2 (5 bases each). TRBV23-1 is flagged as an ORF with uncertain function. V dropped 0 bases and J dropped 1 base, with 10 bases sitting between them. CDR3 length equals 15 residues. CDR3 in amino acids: CASSQSLGPSYEQYF. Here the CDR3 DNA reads TGCGCCAGCAGTCAATCACTGGGACCTTCCTACGAGCAGTACTTC.